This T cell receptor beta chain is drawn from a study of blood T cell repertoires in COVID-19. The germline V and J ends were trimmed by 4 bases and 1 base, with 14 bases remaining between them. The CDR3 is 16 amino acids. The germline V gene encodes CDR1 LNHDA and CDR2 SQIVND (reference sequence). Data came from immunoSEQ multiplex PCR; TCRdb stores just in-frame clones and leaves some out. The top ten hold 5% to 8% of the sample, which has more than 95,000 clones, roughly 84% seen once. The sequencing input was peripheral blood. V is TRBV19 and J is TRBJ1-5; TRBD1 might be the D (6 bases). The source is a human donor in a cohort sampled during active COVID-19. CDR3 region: CASSTKGGESNQPQHF. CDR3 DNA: TGTGCCAGTAGTACAAAAGGGGGGGAGAGCAATCAGCCCCAGCATTTT.